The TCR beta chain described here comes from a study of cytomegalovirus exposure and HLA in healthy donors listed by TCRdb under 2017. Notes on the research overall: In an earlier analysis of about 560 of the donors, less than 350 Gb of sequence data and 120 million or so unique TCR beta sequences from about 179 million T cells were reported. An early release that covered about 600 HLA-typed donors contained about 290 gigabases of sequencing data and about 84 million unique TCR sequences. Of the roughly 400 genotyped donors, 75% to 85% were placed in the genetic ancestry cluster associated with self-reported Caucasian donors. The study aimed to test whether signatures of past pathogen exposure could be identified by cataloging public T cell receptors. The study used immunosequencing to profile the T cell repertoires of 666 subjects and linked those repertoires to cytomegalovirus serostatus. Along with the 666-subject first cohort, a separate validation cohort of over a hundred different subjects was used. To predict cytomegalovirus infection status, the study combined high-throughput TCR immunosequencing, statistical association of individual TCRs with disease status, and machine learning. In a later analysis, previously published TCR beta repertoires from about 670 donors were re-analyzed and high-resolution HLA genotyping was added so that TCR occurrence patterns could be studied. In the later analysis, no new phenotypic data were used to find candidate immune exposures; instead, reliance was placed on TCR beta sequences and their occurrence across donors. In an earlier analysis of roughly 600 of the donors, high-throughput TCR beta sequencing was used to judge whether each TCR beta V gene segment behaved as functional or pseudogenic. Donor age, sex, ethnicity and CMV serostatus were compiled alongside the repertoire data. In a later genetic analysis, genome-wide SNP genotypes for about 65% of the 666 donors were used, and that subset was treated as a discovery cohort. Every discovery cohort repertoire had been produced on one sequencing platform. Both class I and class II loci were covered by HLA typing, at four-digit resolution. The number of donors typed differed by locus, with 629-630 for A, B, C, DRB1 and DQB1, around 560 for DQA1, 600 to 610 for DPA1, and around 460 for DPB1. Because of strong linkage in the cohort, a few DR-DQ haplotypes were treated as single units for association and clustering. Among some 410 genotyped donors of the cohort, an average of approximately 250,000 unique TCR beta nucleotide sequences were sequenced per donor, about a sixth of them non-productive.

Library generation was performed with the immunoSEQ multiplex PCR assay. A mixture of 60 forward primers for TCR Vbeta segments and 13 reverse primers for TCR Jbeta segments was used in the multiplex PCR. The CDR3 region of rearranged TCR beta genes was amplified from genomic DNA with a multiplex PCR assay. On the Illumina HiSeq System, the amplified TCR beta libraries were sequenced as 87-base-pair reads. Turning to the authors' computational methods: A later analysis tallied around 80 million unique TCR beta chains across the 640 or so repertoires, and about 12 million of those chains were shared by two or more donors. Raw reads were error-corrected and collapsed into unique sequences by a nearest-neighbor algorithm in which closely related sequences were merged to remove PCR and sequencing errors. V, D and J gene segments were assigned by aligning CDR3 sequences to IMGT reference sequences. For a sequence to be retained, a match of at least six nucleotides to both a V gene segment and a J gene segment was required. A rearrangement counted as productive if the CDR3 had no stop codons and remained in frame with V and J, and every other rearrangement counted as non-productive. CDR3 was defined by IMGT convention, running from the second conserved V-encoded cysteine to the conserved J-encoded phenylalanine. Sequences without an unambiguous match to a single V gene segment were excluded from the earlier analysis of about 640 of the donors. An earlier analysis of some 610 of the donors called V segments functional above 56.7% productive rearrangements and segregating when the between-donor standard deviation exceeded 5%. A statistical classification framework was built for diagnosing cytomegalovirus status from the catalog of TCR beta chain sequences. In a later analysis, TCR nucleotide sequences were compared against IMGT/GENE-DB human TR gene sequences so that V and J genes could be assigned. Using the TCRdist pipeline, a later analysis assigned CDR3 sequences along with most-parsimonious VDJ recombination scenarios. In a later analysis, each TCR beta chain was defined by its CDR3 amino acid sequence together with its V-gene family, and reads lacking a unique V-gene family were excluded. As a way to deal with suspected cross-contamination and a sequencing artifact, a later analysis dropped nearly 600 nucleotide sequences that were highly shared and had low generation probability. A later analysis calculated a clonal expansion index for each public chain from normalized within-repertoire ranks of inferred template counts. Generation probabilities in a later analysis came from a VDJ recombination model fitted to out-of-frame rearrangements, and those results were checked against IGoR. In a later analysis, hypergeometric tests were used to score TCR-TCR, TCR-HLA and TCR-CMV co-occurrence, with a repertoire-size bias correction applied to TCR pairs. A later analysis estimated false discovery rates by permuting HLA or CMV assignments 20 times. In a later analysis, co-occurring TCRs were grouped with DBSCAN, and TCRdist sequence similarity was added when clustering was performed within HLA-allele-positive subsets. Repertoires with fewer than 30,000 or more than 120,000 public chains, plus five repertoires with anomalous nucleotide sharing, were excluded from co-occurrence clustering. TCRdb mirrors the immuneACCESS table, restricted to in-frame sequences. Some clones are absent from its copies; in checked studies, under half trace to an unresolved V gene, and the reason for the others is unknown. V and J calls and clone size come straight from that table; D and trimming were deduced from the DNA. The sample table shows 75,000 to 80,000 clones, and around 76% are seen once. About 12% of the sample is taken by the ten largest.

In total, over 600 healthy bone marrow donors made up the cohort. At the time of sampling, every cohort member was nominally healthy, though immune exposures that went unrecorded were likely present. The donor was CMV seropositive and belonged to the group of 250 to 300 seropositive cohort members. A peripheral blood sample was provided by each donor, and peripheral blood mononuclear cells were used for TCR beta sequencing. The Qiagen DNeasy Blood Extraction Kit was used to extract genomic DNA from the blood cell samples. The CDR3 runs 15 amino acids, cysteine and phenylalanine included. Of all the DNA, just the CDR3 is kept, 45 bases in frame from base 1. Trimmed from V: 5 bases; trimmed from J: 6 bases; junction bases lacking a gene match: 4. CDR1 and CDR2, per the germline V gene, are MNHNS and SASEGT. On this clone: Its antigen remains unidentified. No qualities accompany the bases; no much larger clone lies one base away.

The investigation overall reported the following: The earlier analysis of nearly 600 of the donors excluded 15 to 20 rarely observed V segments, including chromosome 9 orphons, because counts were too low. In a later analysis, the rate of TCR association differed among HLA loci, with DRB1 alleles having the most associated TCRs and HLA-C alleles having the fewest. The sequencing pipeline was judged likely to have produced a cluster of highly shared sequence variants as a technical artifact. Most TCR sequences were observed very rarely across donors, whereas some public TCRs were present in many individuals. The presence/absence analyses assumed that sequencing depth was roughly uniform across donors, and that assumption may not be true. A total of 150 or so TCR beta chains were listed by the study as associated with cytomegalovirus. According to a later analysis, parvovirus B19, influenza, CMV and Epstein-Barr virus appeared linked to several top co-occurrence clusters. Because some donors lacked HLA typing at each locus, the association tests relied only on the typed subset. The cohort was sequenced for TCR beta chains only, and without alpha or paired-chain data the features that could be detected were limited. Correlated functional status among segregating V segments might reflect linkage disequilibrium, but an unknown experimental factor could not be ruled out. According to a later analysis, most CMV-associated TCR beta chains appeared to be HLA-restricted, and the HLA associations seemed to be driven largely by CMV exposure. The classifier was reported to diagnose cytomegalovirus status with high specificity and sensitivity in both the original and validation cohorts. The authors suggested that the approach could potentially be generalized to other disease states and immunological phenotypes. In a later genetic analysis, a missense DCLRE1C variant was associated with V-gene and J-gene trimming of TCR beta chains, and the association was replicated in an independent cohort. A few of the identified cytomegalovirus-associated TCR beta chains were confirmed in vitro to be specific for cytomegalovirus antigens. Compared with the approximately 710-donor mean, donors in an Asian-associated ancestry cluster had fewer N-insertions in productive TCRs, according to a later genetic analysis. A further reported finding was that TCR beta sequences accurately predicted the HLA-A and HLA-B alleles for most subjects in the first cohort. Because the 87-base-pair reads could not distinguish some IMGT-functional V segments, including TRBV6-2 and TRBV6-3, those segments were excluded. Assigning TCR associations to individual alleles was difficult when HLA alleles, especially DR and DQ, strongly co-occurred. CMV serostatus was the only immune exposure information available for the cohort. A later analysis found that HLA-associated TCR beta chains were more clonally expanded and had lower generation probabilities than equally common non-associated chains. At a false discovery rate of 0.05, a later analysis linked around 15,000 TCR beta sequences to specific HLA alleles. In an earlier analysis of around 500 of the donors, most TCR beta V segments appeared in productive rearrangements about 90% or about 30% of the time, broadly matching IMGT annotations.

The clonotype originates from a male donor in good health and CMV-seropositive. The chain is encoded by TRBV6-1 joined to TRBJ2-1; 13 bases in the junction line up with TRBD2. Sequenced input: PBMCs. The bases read TGTGCCAGCAGTCGGACTAGCGGGAGCCCCAATGAGCAGTTCTTC. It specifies CASSRTSGSPNEQFF.